This T cell receptor beta chain originates from a study of OX40 agonist ivuxolimab in advanced cancers. V was pared by 8 bases and J by 5 bases, with 4 bases between. Germline values: CDR1 SGHNT, CDR2 YENEEA. The CDR3 loop spans 9 amino acids. Profiled with immunoSEQ multiplex PCR; TCRdb holds only in-frame clones, not every one. The sample includes about 47,000 clones, about nine tenths of them seen just once. On this clone: Its antigen is not known.

Study-wide results and caveats: The average count of expanded clones was higher among CD8+ T cells than among CD4+.

This receptor was taken from an adult with an advanced solid tumor such as melanoma, head and neck, liver or kidney cancer. The chain is built from TRBV11-3 and TRBJ2-7; unclear D gene. Sequenced here: CD4+ or CD8+ T cells sorted from blood, sampled in a trial of the OX40 agonist ivuxolimab. The CDR3 DNA sequence: TGTGCCAGCTCTGACGAGCAGTACTTC. Its protein is CASSDEQYF.